This T cell receptor (beta chain) was recorded in a study of neurological immune-mediated disorders. Study results and caveats: Multiple sclerosis patients had less TCR clonal expansion than even healthy controls, unlike HTLV-1-associated myelopathy.

TCRdb itself ran the 5' RACE reads through MiXCR, one entry per CDR3 protein. Here the sample spans about 21,000 distinct CDR3 sequences, around 6% being singletons. Ten or more counts support this clonotype. Its antigen is undetermined. Individuals who volunteered at a blood bank located in Maryland, USA, made up the group of healthy controls. The V end lost 1 base, the J end lost 2 bases, and 6 bases lay between the germline ends. This CDR3 region has 13 residues. The sequence came from a man between 18 and 35 years old in good health. The material sequenced was CD8+ T cells from blood. The chain is built from TRBV12-3 or TRBV12-4 and TRBJ2-7; D gene uncertain. The DNA for the CDR3 is TGTGCCAGCAGTTTAGAGCCACCCTACGAGCAGTACTTC. Its protein product is CASSLEPPYEQYF.